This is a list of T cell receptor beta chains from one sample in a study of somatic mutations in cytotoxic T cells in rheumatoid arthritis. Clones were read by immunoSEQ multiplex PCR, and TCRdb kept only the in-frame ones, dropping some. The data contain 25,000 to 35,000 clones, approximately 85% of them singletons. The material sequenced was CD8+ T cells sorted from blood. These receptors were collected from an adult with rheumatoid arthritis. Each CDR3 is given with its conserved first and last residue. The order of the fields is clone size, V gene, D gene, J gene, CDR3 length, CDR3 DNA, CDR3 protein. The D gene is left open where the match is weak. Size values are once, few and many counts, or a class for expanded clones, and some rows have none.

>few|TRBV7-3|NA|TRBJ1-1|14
TGTGCCAGCAGCTTGACAGACTCGAACACTGAAGCTTTCTTT
CASSLTDSNTEAFF
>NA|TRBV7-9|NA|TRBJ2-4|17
TGTGCCAGCAGCGGACCGGGACCGAATCTAGCCAAAAACATTCAGTACTTC
CASSGPGPNLAKNIQYF
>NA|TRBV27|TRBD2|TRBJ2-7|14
TGTGCCAGCGGGCGTCGGGAGGGCCCCTACGAGCAGTACTTC
CASGRREGPYEQYF
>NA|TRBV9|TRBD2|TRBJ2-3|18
TGTGCCAGCAGCGTGCCCATCCTGACTAGCGGGAGGAAGGATACGCAGTATTTT
CASSVPILTSGRKDTQYF
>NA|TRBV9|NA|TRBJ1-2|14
TGTGCCAGCAGCGTTTCGGGACCAGGATATGGCTACACCTTC
CASSVSGPGYGYTF
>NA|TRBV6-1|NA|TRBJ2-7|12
TGTGCCAGCAGAAGACAGTTGAACGAGCAGTACTTC
CASRRQLNEQYF
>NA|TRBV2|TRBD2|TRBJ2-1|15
TGTGCCAGCAGTGAAGGGGAGGGCCTTCGTTATGAGCAGTTCTTC
CASSEGEGLRYEQFF
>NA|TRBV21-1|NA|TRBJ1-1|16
TGTGCCAGCAGCAAAGATGCCAGTCCCACGAACACTGAAGCTTTCTTT
CASSKDASPTNTEAFF
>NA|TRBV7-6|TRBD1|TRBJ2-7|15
TGTGCCAGCAGCTTATCCGCGACAGGGGCCTACGAGCAGTACTTC
CASSLSATGAYEQYF
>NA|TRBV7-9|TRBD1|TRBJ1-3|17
TGTGCCAGCAGAAACTTACCGGGACAGGACTCTGGAAACACCATATATTTT
CASRNLPGQDSGNTIYF
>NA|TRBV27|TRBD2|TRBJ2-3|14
TGTGCCAGCAGTAAGCGGGGGAGCACAGATACGCAGTATTTT
CASSKRGSTDTQYF
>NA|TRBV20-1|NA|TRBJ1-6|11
TGCAGTGCGGGGGGGGGTTCACCCCTCCACTTT
CSAGGGSPLHF
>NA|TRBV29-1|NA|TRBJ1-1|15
TGCAGCGTTGAAGATCAAGGGAGGATGAACACTGAAGCTTTCTTT
CSVEDQGRMNTEAFF
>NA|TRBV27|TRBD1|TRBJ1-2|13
TGTGCCAGCAGTCTCACAGGGGCCTATGGCTACACCTTC
CASSLTGAYGYTF
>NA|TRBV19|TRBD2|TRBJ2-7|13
TGTGCCAGTAGCTTAGCGGGAGGGGGCGAGCAGTACTTC
CASSLAGGGEQYF
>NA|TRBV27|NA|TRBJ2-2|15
TGTGCCAGCAGTTCCCGGGACTTTTACACCGGGGAGCTGTTTTTT
CASSSRDFYTGELFF
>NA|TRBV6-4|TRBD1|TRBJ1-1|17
TGTGCCAGCAGTGACTCTATAGACAGGGGGCCGTCCGCTGAAGCTTTCTTT
CASSDSIDRGPSAEAFF
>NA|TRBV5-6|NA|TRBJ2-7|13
TGTGCCAGCAGCCCGGGACGGTCCTACGAGCAGTACTTC
CASSPGRSYEQYF